This is a list of T cell receptor beta chains from one sample in a study of beta chain features in type 1 diabetes. Assay: immunoSEQ multiplex PCR; the TCRdb copy retains only in-frame clones and omits some. The data show around 190,000 clones, more than 10% seen once. Sequencing was carried out using central memory CD4+ T cells from blood. Source of these receptors: a young woman in good health. The CDR3 runs from the conserved cysteine through the conserved F or W. A D gene is named only where the DNA matches it firmly. A clone size is listed for some rows: how often the clone was seen (once, few, many), or a class if it is expanded.

cdr3_aa	cdr3_nt	v_call	d_call	clone_size	j_call
CAWTGGDGNQPQHF	TGTGCCTGGACTGGGGGGGATGGCAATCAGCCCCAGCATTTT	TRBV30	-	-	TRBJ1-5
CASSPTDHQAGGPDTQYF	TGTGCCAGCAGCCCTACCGACCATCAGGCGGGAGGGCCTGATACGCAGTATTTT	TRBV9	TRBD2	-	TRBJ2-3
CAITGRDTDTQYF	TGTGCCATCACCGGGCGGGACACAGATACGCAGTATTTT	TRBV10-3	-	few	TRBJ2-3
CATSRADRQGEAFF	TGTGCCACCAGCAGAGCCGACAGGCAGGGTGAAGCTTTCTTT	TRBV15	-	-	TRBJ1-1
CASMAGPTVRGTQYF	TGTGCCAGCATGGCGGGACCCACCGTAAGGGGAACCCAGTACTTC	TRBV28	-	few	TRBJ2-5
CAISELATSSSYEQYF	TGTGCCATCAGTGAGCTGGCCACTAGCAGCTCCTACGAGCAGTACTTC	TRBV10-3	-	few	TRBJ2-7
CASSPPGSPYEQYF	TGTGCCAGCTCACCACCCGGGTCCCCCTACGAGCAGTACTTC	TRBV18	-	few	TRBJ2-7
CASQPWGTQYF	TGTGCCAGCCAGCCGTGGGGCACGCAGTATTTT	TRBV7-9	-	few	TRBJ2-3
CASSITLTALDEQYF	TGTGCCAGTAGTATCACGTTGACGGCCCTAGACGAGCAGTACTTC	TRBV19	-	-	TRBJ2-7
CASSPVQTSTDTQYF	TGTGCCAGCTCACCCGTGCAGACTAGCACAGATACGCAGTATTTT	TRBV18	-	-	TRBJ2-3
CASSPEPVTYEQYF	TGTGCCAGTAGCCCCGAACCGGTTACCTACGAGCAGTACTTC	TRBV19	-	few	TRBJ2-7
CASSRDSGLAKNIQYF	TGTGCCAGCTCACGGGATAGCGGATTAGCCAAAAACATTCAGTACTTC	TRBV18	-	-	TRBJ2-4
CASSFGAGWAKNIQYF	TGTGCCAGCAGCTTTGGAGCGGGATGGGCCAAAAACATTCAGTACTTC	TRBV7-9	TRBD2	-	TRBJ2-4
CATSRDRGSSYEQYF	TGTGCCACCAGCAGAGATAGGGGGAGTTCCTACGAGCAGTACTTC	TRBV15	-	few	TRBJ2-7
CAWSSSGRAANEQFF	TGTGCCTGGAGTTCTAGCGGGAGGGCCGCCAATGAGCAGTTCTTC	TRBV30	TRBD2	few	TRBJ2-1
CASLDSNTEAFF	TGTGCCAGCCTGGACAGCAACACTGAAGCTTTCTTT	TRBV28	-	few	TRBJ1-1
CASSIDRSSYNEQFF	TGTGCCAGTAGTATCGATAGGAGCTCCTACAATGAGCAGTTCTTC	TRBV19	-	-	TRBJ2-1
CASSYRTGVGGELFF	TGTGCCAGCTCATATCGGACAGGGGTTGGCGGGGAGCTGTTTTTT	TRBV18	TRBD1	-	TRBJ2-2
CASSLRTGDTEAFF	TGTGCCAGCTCACTAAGGACAGGGGACACTGAAGCTTTCTTT	TRBV18	TRBD1	-	TRBJ1-1
CASLVGTSGKNGELFF	TGTGCCAGCCTGGTGGGGACTAGCGGGAAAAACGGGGAGCTGTTTTTT	TRBV2	TRBD2	few	TRBJ2-2
CASSSGWRGFSTDTQYF	TGTGCCAGCAGTTCGGGCTGGCGGGGGTTCTCCACAGATACGCAGTATTTT	TRBV27	TRBD2	few	TRBJ2-3
CASSYRWTGRIGELFF	TGTGCCAGCAGCTACAGATGGACAGGCAGGATCGGGGAGCTGTTTTTT	TRBV7-9	TRBD1	few	TRBJ2-2
CASSPGFTYEQYF	TGTGCCAGCAGTCCAGGTTTCACCTACGAGCAGTACTTC	TRBV2	-	few	TRBJ2-7